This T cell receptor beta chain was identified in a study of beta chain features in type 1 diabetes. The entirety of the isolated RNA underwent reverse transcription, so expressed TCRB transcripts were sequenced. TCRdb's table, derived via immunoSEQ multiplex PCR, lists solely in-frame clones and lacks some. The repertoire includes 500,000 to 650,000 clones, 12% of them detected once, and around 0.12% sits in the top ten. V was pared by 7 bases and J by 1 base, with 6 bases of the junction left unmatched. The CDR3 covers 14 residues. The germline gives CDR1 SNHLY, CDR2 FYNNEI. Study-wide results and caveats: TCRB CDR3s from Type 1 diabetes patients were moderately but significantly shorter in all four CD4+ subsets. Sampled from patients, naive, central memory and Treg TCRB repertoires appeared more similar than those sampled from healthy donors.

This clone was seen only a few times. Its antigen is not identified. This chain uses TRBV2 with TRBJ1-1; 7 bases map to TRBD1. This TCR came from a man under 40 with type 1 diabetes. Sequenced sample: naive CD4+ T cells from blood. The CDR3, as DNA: TGTGCCAGCACCACAGGGGCACCGAACACTGAAGCTTTCTTT. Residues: CASTTGAPNTEAFF.